The 14 T cell receptor beta chains in this list originate from one sample, sequenced in a study of T-cell reconstitution after alpha-beta-depleted transplantation in children (dated by TCRdb to about 2016). The treatment or condition label here, explained by the study, means: allogeneic hematopoietic cell transplantation with graft depleted of TCRalphabeta T cells and CD19 B cells. The library was generated by PCR. The run used an Illumina HiSeq 2500. TCR libraries were prepared with molecular barcoding, using unique molecular identifiers to normalize TCRbeta repertoire quantification. TCRdb's own reprocessing of the public reads used fastp at Q25 and MiXCR and kept productive beta chains. Each CDR3 protein gets just one entry, which takes the most common genes and DNA from the rows behind it. A total of around 230,000 distinct CDR3 sequences appear in this sample, around a sixth of them only once. The biggest ten clones account for roughly two fifths of the sample.

Sequenced here: PBMCs, mostly from graft donor cells, sampled 360 days after TCRalphabeta/CD19-depleted stem cell transplant. Receptors originate from a male patient aged 2-10 years who had a stem cell transplant for acute lymphoblastic leukemia, so the T cells may come from the graft donor.

This chain uses TRBV10-1 with TRBJ2-3; 10 bases are shared with TRBD1. CDR1 is WNHNN, CDR2 SYGVQD, per germline (reference sequence). CDR3 length equals 15 residues. The trim removed 6 bases at V and 5 bases at J, leaving 8 bases unmatched. The CDR3 loop reads CASRRGQGQGDTQYF. The CDR3 DNA follows: TGCGCCAGCAGGAGGGGACAGGGGCAGGGAGATACGCAGTATTTT.

The chain joins TRBV11-2 to TRBJ2-7; 7 bases map to TRBD1. CDR1 and CDR2 from the germline V gene are SGHAT and FQNNGV. This CDR3 is built from 18 residues. Trimming at V came to 2 bases and at J to 0 bases, leaving 13 bases not matched to a gene. In nucleotides, the CDR3 is TGTGCCAGCAGCTTACCCTTCCACCGAGCAGGGGGCTCCTACGAGCAGTACTTC. It encodes CASSLPFHRAGGSYEQYF.

The chain links TRBV10-2 to TRBJ1-5; TRBD1 matches 9 bases. CDR1 is WSHSY and CDR2 is SAAADI in the germline V gene. V gave up 1 base and J gave up 3 bases; unmatched junction bases: 4. The CDR3 is 16 residues long. The CDR3 sequence is CASSEWGQGDNQPQHF. CDR3 in DNA: TGCGCCAGCAGTGAGTGGGGACAGGGAGACAATCAGCCCCAGCATTTT.

The rearrangement links TRBV21-1 to TRBJ1-1; the table's D call of TRBD1 was not tested on the DNA. TRBV21-1 constitutes a pseudogene. The CDR3 loop spans 16 amino acids. The CDR3 coding sequence is TGTGCCAGCAGCAACCGGACAGGGGGCCAGAACACTGAAGCTTTCTTT. This encodes CASSNRTGGQNTEAFF.

The chain is built from TRBV7-6 and TRBJ2-7; 7 bases fit TRBD1. CDR1 SGHVS and CDR2 FNYEAQ come from the germline V gene. The CDR3 has 16 amino acids. With 6 bases clipped from V and 1 base from J, the junction kept 12 bases outside the gene matches. The CDR3 sequence: CASSSPTGDESYEQYF. The CDR3 nucleotides are TGTGCCAGCAGTTCACCAACAGGGGACGAGTCCTACGAGCAGTACTTC.

V gene TRBV12-3 or TRBV12-4 combines with J gene TRBJ1-4; TRBD1 agrees at 7 bases. There are 15 residues in the CDR3. The J segment lost 6 bases and the V segment lost 4 bases, leaving 8 bases of the junction unmatched. The DNA for the CDR3 is TGTGCCAGCAGTTCCTCGGGCAGGGGGGATGAAAAACTGTTTTTT. Translation gives CASSSSGRGDEKLFF.

There are a few counts of this clonotype. The gene calls are TRBV27 and TRBJ1-5; 7 bases align to TRBD1. Losses at the gene ends were 2 bases for V and 6 bases for J; bases not matched to a gene: 4. This CDR3 has 14 residues. Germline CDR1 and CDR2: MNHEY and SMNVEV (reference sequence). CDR3 region: CASSLLQGGQPQHF. As DNA, the CDR3 is TGTGCCAGCAGTTTACTCCAGGGGGGTCAGCCCCAGCATTTT.

In this sample, this clonotype turned up a few times. The chain carries TRBV20-1 and TRBJ2-3; D may correspond to TRBD1 or TRBD2 (5 bases each). Germline V CDR1 and CDR2: DFQATT, SNEGSKA (reference sequence). CDR3 size: 11 residues. V lost 1 base to trimming and J lost 6 bases, with 5 bases between them. This CDR3 is CSARGGDTQYF. As DNA, the CDR3 is TGCAGTGCTAGAGGGGGGGATACGCAGTATTTT.

The chain links TRBV20-1 to TRBJ2-7; D uncertain. CDR3 size: 15 residues. V was trimmed by 0 bases and J by 2 bases, leaving 14 bases between them. CDR1 and CDR2 from the germline V gene are DFQATT and SNEGSKA (reference sequence). The DNA for the CDR3 is TGCAGTGCTAGAGATCTGAGGAAAAGGGCCTACGAGCAGTACTTC. Translating it yields CSARDLRKRAYEQYF.

This clonotype was recorded a few times. The V gene is TRBV6-1, the J gene TRBJ2-6; possible D gene TRBD2, 5 bases. V lost 6 bases and J lost 0, with 15 bases in between. The CDR3 has 17 amino acids. The V gene's germline CDR1 is MNHNS and CDR2 SASEGT. Here the CDR3 reads CASRFLPGTSGANVLTF. CDR3 nucleotides: TGTGCCAGCAGATTCCTACCGGGAACCTCTGGGGCCAACGTCCTGACTTTC.

This clonotype was counted between two and nine times. The chain combines TRBV18 with TRBJ1-4; D unclear. Germline CDR1 KGHSH, CDR2 LQKENI. Trimming removed 3 bases at V and 3 bases at J, with 8 bases between. The CDR3 runs 14 residues. CDR3 in DNA: TGTGCCAGCTCACCGAGCTTATCTAATGAAAAACTGTTTTTT. Translating gives CASSPSLSNEKLFF.

This rearrangement joins TRBV28 to TRBJ1-2; weak D call: TRBD1 (6 bases). V gave up 5 bases and J gave up 4 bases, with 17 bases separating them. The CDR3 consists of 15 residues. Germline-derived CDR1 and CDR2 are MDHEN and SYDVKM. The DNA for the CDR3 is TGTGCCAGCAGTCCCCGGGGGCGAGGGCTCTATGGCTACACCTTC. This encodes CASSPRGRGLYGYTF.

The sample holds many counts of this clonotype. The chain uses TRBV28 and TRBJ2-5; no clear D. In germline, CDR1 is MDHEN, CDR2 SYDVKM. V was clipped by 3 bases and J by 2 bases, with 10 bases between them. CDR3 length: 14 amino acids. DNA of the CDR3: TGTGCCAGCAGTTTTCCCTACAATCAAGAGACCCAGTACTTC. Encoded protein: CASSFPYNQETQYF.

This chain connects TRBV27 to TRBJ2-7; weak D call: TRBD1 (6 bases). CDR3 size: 12 residues. CDR1 MNHEY and CDR2 SMNVEV come from the germline V gene (reference sequence). V lost 6 bases, J lost 6 bases, and 12 bases lay in between. CDR3 amino acids: CASRQTGTEQYF. CDR3 nucleotides: TGTGCCAGCAGACAAACAGGGACCGAGCAGTACTTC.